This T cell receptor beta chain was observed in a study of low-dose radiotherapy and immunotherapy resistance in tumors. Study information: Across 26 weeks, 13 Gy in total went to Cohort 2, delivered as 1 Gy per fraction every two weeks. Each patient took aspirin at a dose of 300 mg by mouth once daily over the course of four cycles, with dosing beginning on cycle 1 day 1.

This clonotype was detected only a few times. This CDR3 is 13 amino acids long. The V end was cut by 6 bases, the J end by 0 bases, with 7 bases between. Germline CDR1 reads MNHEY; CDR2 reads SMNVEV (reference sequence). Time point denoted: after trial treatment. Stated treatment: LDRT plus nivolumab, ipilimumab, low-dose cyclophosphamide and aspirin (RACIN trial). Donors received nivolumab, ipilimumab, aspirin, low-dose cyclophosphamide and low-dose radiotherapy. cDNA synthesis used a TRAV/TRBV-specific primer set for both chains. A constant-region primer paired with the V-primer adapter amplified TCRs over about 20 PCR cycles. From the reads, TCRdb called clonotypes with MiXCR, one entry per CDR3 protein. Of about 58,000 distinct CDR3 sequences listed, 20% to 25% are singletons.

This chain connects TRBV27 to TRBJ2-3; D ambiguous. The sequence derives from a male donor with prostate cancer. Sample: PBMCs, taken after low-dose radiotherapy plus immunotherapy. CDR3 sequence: CASSPASTDTQYF. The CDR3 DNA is TGTGCCAGCAGCCCCGCAAGCACAGATACGCAGTATTTT.